Listed here are 16 T cell receptor beta chains from one sample, sequenced in a study of blood T cell repertoires in COVID-19. Sequenced by immunoSEQ multiplex PCR; TCRdb stores in-frame clones only, minus some. The table includes about 320,000 clones, 90% detected once. Sequencing was carried out using PBMCs or T cells enriched from blood (not recorded which). These TCRs come from a man aged 55 to 70 who had recovered from COVID-19.

This sequence joins TRBV18 and TRBJ1-2; 9 bases fit TRBD1. The CDR3 contains 15 residues. J was trimmed by 8 bases and V by 3 bases; bases with no gene match: 10. Germline V gene sequence: CDR1 KGHSH, CDR2 LQKENI. The DNA for the CDR3 is TGTGCCAGCTCACCCTCCGGGACAGGGCCTTGGGGCTACACCTTC. It is translated as CASSPSGTGPWGYTF.

A few counts support this clone. J is TRBJ2-7 and V is TRBV10-1, with a weak D call TRBD2 (5 bases). Trimming pared 2 bases from V and 2 bases from J, leaving 10 bases between. The CDR3 is made up of 14 amino acids. CDR1 and CDR2 (germline): WNHNN, SYGVQD (reference sequence). The CDR3 DNA reads TGCGCCAGCAGTGAGGAAGCGGAGACCTACGAGCAGTACTTC. The encoded protein is CASSEEAETYEQYF.

The chain links TRBV28 to TRBJ1-3; 8 bases agree with TRBD1. The CDR3 runs 16 residues. Germline lookup yields CDR1 MDHEN and CDR2 SYDVKM. Trimming removed 2 bases from V and 7 bases from J; junction bases left unmatched: 10. The CDR3 coding sequence is TGTGCCAGCAGTTTAATCGAGATGGACAGGGATAACACCATATATTTT. Amino acid sequence: CASSLIEMDRDNTIYF.

The V call is TRBV4-1, the J call TRBJ1-3, with D perhaps TRBD1 (5 bases). CDR1 and CDR2 (germline): MGHRA, YSYEKL. CDR3 length: 15 amino acids. Trimming pared 1 base from V and 2 bases from J, leaving 9 bases between. CDR3 amino acids: CASSQGRGAGNTIYF. DNA for the CDR3: TGCGCCAGCAGCCAAGGGAGGGGCGCTGGAAACACCATATATTTT.

The chain combines TRBV3-1 (or the pseudogene TRBV3-2) with TRBJ2-7, with 7 bases lining up with TRBD1. The CDR3 is 16 residues long. CDR1 is LGHDT and CDR2 is YNNKEL in the germline V gene (reference sequence). J gave up 7 bases and V 0 bases, and 12 bases lay outside the gene matches. CDR3 in amino acids: CASSQDLVRGFWEQYF. In DNA, the CDR3 is TGTGCCAGCAGCCAAGATCTGGTCAGGGGGTTTTGGGAGCAGTACTTC.

The chain uses TRBV5-1 and TRBJ2-1, with 9 bases lining up with TRBD2. Trimming cost V 4 bases and J 5 bases; bases outside gene matches: 7. Germline CDR1 reads SGHRS; CDR2 reads YFSETQ. The CDR3 is 15 amino acids. The CDR3 DNA reads as TGCGCCAGCAGCCAGGGACTAGCAACTCACAATGAGCAGTTCTTC. The encoded protein is CASSQGLATHNEQFF. The full variable domain, completed using reference TRBV5-1 and TRBJ2-1, is KAGVTQTPRYLIKTRGQQVTLSCSPISGHRSVSWYQQTPGQGLQFLFEYFSETQRNKGNFPGRFSGRQFSNSRSEMNVSTLELGDSALYLCASSQGLATHNEQFFGPGTRLTVL.

The V call is TRBV4-2, the J call TRBJ2-5, with 7 bases that match TRBD2. The junction had 5 bases not matched to a gene; V was cut back by 1 base and J by 3 bases. The CDR3 runs 15 residues. The germline V gene encodes CDR1 LGHNA and CDR2 YNFKEQ. CDR3 nucleotide sequence: TGTGCCAGCAGCCAAGGAGGACTAGACAAAGAGACCCAGTACTTC. Translating gives CASSQGGLDKETQYF.

CDR3 in amino acids: CASSLNSGANVLTF. Written as DNA, the CDR3 is TGTGCCAGCAGCCTAAACTCTGGGGCCAACGTCCTGACTTTC. The rearrangement joins TRBV11-2 to TRBJ2-6; D not certain. This CDR3 contains 14 residues. CDR1 and CDR2 (germline): SGHAT, FQNNGV. The V end lost 5 bases, the J end lost 0 bases, and 5 bases lay between the germline ends.

This chain links TRBV6-5 with TRBJ1-2, with TRBD1 matching 9 bases. V trimming: 7 bases; J trimming: 7 bases; junction bases outside the gene matches: 4. Germline V gene lookup returns CDR1 MNHEY and CDR2 SVGAGI. The CDR3 contains 12 residues. The chain's CDR3 is CASTKTGGGYTF. CDR3 bases: TGTGCCAGCACTAAGACAGGGGGTGGCTACACCTTC.

This clone was observed a single time. At the DNA level, this CDR3 is encoded by other sequences in the same sample as well. The V call is TRBV4-3, the J call TRBJ2-3, with D possibly being TRBD2 (6 bases). V shed 3 bases and J shed 3 bases, with 7 bases lying between them. Germline-derived CDR1 and CDR2 are LGHNA and YSLEER. This CDR3 contains 13 residues. CDR3 region: CASSQSGTDTQYF. The DNA of the CDR3 is TGCGCCAGCAGCCAGAGCGGGACAGATACGCAGTATTTT.

CDR3 in amino acids: CASSSGGADGDYGYTF. CDR3 DNA: TGCGCCAGCAGTAGCGGGGGGGCAGATGGGGACTATGGCTACACCTTC. The chain has TRBV10-1 and TRBJ1-2; D perhaps matches TRBD1 (6 bases). The ends were cut back, 5 bases at V and 3 bases at J, with 19 bases in the middle. The CDR3 has 16 amino acids. Germline V gene data show CDR1 as WNHNN and CDR2 as SYGVQD (reference sequence).

This rearrangement joins TRBV5-4 to TRBJ1-2, with D perhaps TRBD1 (6 bases). Trimming took off 5 bases at V and 5 bases at J, with 19 bases between the two ends. Germline V gene data show CDR1 as SGHNT and CDR2 as YYREEE (reference sequence). This CDR3 region has 15 residues. The CDR3 nucleotides read TGTGCCAGCAGTCTATCGGGGGGCCTTGGTTATGGCTACACCTTC. Translation: CASSLSGGLGYGYTF.

The V call is TRBV7-3, the J call TRBJ2-1; D is unclear. CDR3 size: 14 residues. V dropped 5 bases and J dropped 7 bases, with 15 bases sitting between them. The germline V gene has CDR1 SGHTA and CDR2 FQGTGA. The CDR3 region has the DNA TGTGCCAGCAGCCCCGGTGGCACCGGGAATGAGCAGTTCTTC. This sequence encodes CASSPGGTGNEQFF.

The rearrangement joins TRBV10-2 to TRBJ1-5, with 8 nucleotides matching TRBD1. The CDR3 length is 15 residues. J gave up 6 bases and V 5 bases, and 9 bases lay outside the gene matches. Germline CDR1 and CDR2: WSHSY and SAAADI. The CDR3 DNA reads as TGCGCCAGCAGTCCCCCTAGGACAGGGTCTCAGCCCCAGCATTTT. This codes for CASSPPRTGSQPQHF.

The chain employs TRBV16 and TRBJ1-5; D is unresolved. This CDR3 comprises 14 residues. V was clipped by 5 bases and J by 7 bases, with 15 bases between them. CDR1 and CDR2 (germline): KGHSY, FQNENV. The CDR3: CASSSKYGGQPQHF. The CDR3 DNA reads TGTGCCAGCAGCTCCAAATATGGAGGGCAGCCCCAGCATTTT.

The V and J genes are TRBV2 and TRBJ1-6; tentatively, D is TRBD1 (6 bases). Germline CDR1 SNHLY, CDR2 FYNNEI. V was cut by 0 bases and J by 9 bases, with 12 bases left in between. This CDR3 is 15 amino acids long. The CDR3 DNA sequence: TGTGCCAGCAGTGAAGCGCGGGGGCGGTCTTCACCCCTCCACTTT. It encodes CASSEARGRSSPLHF.